Detailed here is one T cell receptor (beta chain). Its specificity is unknown. Generated by immunoSEQ multiplex PCR, the TCRdb table keeps only in-frame clones and is missing some. Found here are some 120,000 clones, 80% to 90% of them singletons; the top ten hold roughly 1.7%. J gave up 2 bases and V 7 bases, and 12 bases lay outside the gene matches. The CDR3 spans 16 residues. The V gene's germline CDR1 is MNHEY and CDR2 SMNVEV (reference sequence). The sample belongs to a study of T cell responses to AZD1222 COVID-19 vaccine. Whole-study findings and limits: In a largely white British group with more females than males, clonal diversity was possibly underestimated. Samples come after the peak T cell response, not at day 14. The span of vaccine-associated CD4 TCRs extended across spike, with dominance at 160-218 and 743-854.

The chain is built from TRBV27 and TRBJ1-1; 8 nucleotides agree with TRBD1. The TCR sequence derives from an adult in good health. The source material was peripheral blood, sampled on day 0 of AZD1222 vaccination. The CDR3 sequence is CASKPDRGSLNTEAFF. CDR3 coding DNA: TGTGCCAGCAAACCCGACAGGGGAAGTCTTAACACTGAAGCTTTCTTT.